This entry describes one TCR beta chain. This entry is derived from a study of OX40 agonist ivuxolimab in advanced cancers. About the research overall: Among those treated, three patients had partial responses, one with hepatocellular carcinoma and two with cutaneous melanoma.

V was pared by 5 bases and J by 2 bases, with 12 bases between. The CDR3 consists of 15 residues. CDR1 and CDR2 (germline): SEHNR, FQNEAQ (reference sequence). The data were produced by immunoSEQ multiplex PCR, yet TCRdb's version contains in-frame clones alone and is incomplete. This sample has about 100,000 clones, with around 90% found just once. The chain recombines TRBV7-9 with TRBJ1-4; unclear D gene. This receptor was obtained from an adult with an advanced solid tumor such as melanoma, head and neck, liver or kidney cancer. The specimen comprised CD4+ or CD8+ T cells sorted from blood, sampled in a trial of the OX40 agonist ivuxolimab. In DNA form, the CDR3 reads TGTGCCAGCAGCAAAGGGTTGACTACTAATGAAAAACTGTTTTTT. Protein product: CASSKGLTTNEKLFF.